This is a list of T cell receptor beta chains from one sample in a study of shared clonotypes between healthy human individuals. The method was immunoSEQ multiplex PCR; TCRdb's version includes in-frame clones alone and lacks a portion of them. This sample has 2 million to 2.5 million clones, with approximately 96% found just once. The sample consisted of naive CD4+ T cells sorted from blood. The receptors were gathered from a man between 18 and 29 years old in good health. Both conserved end residues are part of each CDR3. A D gene is named only where the DNA matches it firmly. Not all rows give a size; the values are once, few, many and, for expanded clones, a class.

cdr3_aa: CASSQGTGGAETQYF
cdr3_nt: TGCGCCAGCAGCCAAGGGACAGGGGGCGCGGAGACCCAGTACTTC
j_call: TRBJ2-5
d_call: TRBD1
clone_size: .
v_call: TRBV5-1

cdr3_aa: CASSFRTSRYNEQFF
cdr3_nt: TGTGCCAGCAGCTTTCGGACTAGCCGGTACAATGAGCAGTTCTTC
j_call: TRBJ2-1
d_call: TRBD2
clone_size: .
v_call: TRBV7-8

cdr3_aa: CASSETPTRIETQYF
cdr3_nt: TGTGCCAGCAGTGAAACCCCGACAAGGATAGAGACCCAGTACTTC
j_call: TRBJ2-5
d_call: .
clone_size: .
v_call: TRBV2

cdr3_aa: CASSQFPPQGINEQYF
cdr3_nt: TGTGCCAGCAGCCAGTTCCCTCCACAGGGGATTAACGAGCAGTACTTC
j_call: TRBJ2-7
d_call: TRBD1
clone_size: .
v_call: TRBV14

cdr3_aa: CASSYEALGPTEAFF
cdr3_nt: TGTGCCAGCAGTTACGAGGCCCTAGGTCCCACTGAAGCTTTCTTT
j_call: TRBJ1-1
d_call: .
clone_size: .
v_call: TRBV28

cdr3_aa: CAIRTGSYGYTF
cdr3_nt: TGTGCCATCAGGACAGGATCCTATGGCTACACCTTC
j_call: TRBJ1-2
d_call: .
clone_size: .
v_call: TRBV10-3

cdr3_aa: CASSVEGQVSSYEQYF
cdr3_nt: TGTGCCAGCAGCGTAGAGGGACAGGTCAGCTCCTACGAGCAGTACTTC
j_call: TRBJ2-7
d_call: TRBD1
clone_size: .
v_call: TRBV9

cdr3_aa: CASSQGRPSGANVLTF
cdr3_nt: TGCGCCAGCAGTCAAGGCCGGCCCTCTGGGGCCAACGTCCTGACTTTC
j_call: TRBJ2-6
d_call: .
clone_size: .
v_call: TRBV10-1

cdr3_aa: CASISQDGGRTQYF
cdr3_nt: TGTGCCAGTATCTCCCAGGACGGTGGAAGGACGCAGTATTTT
j_call: TRBJ2-3
d_call: .
clone_size: .
v_call: TRBV19

cdr3_aa: CAWSSGTGWWEQYF
cdr3_nt: TGTGCCTGGAGCTCCGGGACAGGGTGGTGGGAGCAGTACTTC
j_call: TRBJ2-7
d_call: TRBD1
clone_size: .
v_call: TRBV30

cdr3_aa: CASRDRADTQYF
cdr3_nt: TGTGCCAGCAGGGACAGGGCAGATACGCAGTATTTT
j_call: TRBJ2-3
d_call: TRBD1
clone_size: .
v_call: TRBV27

cdr3_aa: CASSLALGDTEAFF
cdr3_nt: TGCGCCAGCAGCTTGGCGCTGGGGGACACTGAAGCTTTCTTT
j_call: TRBJ1-1
d_call: .
clone_size: .
v_call: TRBV5-1

cdr3_aa: CASSQEQGRTGELFF
cdr3_nt: TGCGCCAGCAGCCAAGAACAGGGCCGGACCGGGGAGCTGTTTTTT
j_call: TRBJ2-2
d_call: .
clone_size: once
v_call: TRBV4-1

cdr3_aa: CASSEWVWGGAFF
cdr3_nt: TGTGCCAGCAGTGAATGGGTTTGGGGAGGCGCTTTCTTT
j_call: TRBJ1-1
d_call: .
clone_size: once
v_call: TRBV6-1

cdr3_aa: CASSQGQDSGTNEQYF
cdr3_nt: TGCGCCAGCAGCCAAGGGCAAGATAGCGGGACCAACGAGCAGTACTTC
j_call: TRBJ2-7
d_call: TRBD2
clone_size: .
v_call: TRBV4-1

cdr3_aa: CASSHPTAGYYEQYF
cdr3_nt: TGCGCCAGCAGCCACCCTACGGCAGGGTACTACGAGCAGTACTTC
j_call: TRBJ2-7
d_call: .
clone_size: .
v_call: TRBV4-1

cdr3_aa: CASSQGGAGETQYF
cdr3_nt: TGCGCCAGCAGCCAAGGAGGGGCCGGGGAGACCCAGTACTTC
j_call: TRBJ2-5
d_call: .
clone_size: .
v_call: TRBV4-1

cdr3_aa: CASSLDKGMETQYF
cdr3_nt: TGCGCCAGCAGCCTAGATAAGGGTATGGAGACCCAGTACTTC
j_call: TRBJ2-5
d_call: .
clone_size: once
v_call: TRBV4-1

cdr3_aa: CASSLGMQSRNYGYTF
cdr3_nt: TGCGCCAGCAGCTTGGGGATGCAGTCCCGTAACTATGGCTACACCTTC
j_call: TRBJ1-2
d_call: .
clone_size: .
v_call: TRBV5-1

cdr3_aa: CASSVGGQNSYEQYF
cdr3_nt: TGTGCCAGCAGCGTAGGGGGGCAGAATTCCTACGAGCAGTACTTC
j_call: TRBJ2-7
d_call: .
clone_size: .
v_call: TRBV9

cdr3_aa: CASSKGLAASTDTQYF
cdr3_nt: TGTGCCAGCAGCAAGGGACTAGCGGCCTCAACAGATACGCAGTATTTT
j_call: TRBJ2-3
d_call: TRBD2
clone_size: .
v_call: TRBV11-3

cdr3_aa: CASSLVLGGPHEQYF
cdr3_nt: TGTGCCAGCAGCTTAGTTTTAGGTGGGCCGCACGAGCAGTACTTC
j_call: TRBJ2-7
d_call: .
clone_size: once
v_call: TRBV7-2

cdr3_aa: CASSSESNTEAFF
cdr3_nt: TGTGCCAGCAGCTCTGAATCGAACACTGAAGCTTTCTTT
j_call: TRBJ1-1
d_call: .
clone_size: .
v_call: TRBV7-2

cdr3_aa: CASSLTNSPLHF
cdr3_nt: TGTGCCAGCAGCTTGACCAATTCACCCCTCCACTTT
j_call: TRBJ1-6
d_call: .
clone_size: .
v_call: TRBV7-6

cdr3_aa: CASSLVFSYNEQFF
cdr3_nt: TGTGCCAGTAGTTTGGTATTCTCCTACAATGAGCAGTTCTTC
j_call: TRBJ2-1
d_call: .
clone_size: .
v_call: TRBV19

cdr3_aa: CASSPRLNRSPLHF
cdr3_nt: TGTGCCAGCAGCCCCCGACTGAATCGCTCACCCCTCCACTTT
j_call: TRBJ1-6
d_call: .
clone_size: .
v_call: TRBV28

cdr3_aa: CASSERPHTEAFF
cdr3_nt: TGTGCCAGCAGTGAAAGACCACACACTGAAGCTTTCTTT
j_call: TRBJ1-1
d_call: .
clone_size: .
v_call: TRBV25-1

cdr3_aa: CASSIPRVGDTQYF
cdr3_nt: TGTGCCAGTAGTATCCCCAGGGTTGGAGATACGCAGTATTTT
j_call: TRBJ2-3
d_call: .
clone_size: .
v_call: TRBV19

cdr3_aa: CASSRTSGGYEQYF
cdr3_nt: TGTGCCAGCTCACGGACTAGCGGGGGATACGAGCAGTACTTC
j_call: TRBJ2-7
d_call: TRBD2
clone_size: .
v_call: TRBV18

cdr3_aa: CASSFPGKTPGANVLTF
cdr3_nt: TGTGCCAGCAGTTTCCCAGGGAAGACCCCTGGGGCCAACGTCCTGACTTTC
j_call: TRBJ2-6
d_call: .
clone_size: .
v_call: TRBV28

cdr3_aa: CASSQVDRSFNEKLFF
cdr3_nt: TGTGCCAGCAGCCAAGTCGACAGATCTTTTAATGAAAAACTGTTTTTT
j_call: TRBJ1-4
d_call: .
clone_size: .
v_call: TRBV7-9

cdr3_aa: CASSQGRVTSYEQYF
cdr3_nt: TGTGCCAGCAGTCAAGGACGGGTAACCTCCTACGAGCAGTACTTC
j_call: TRBJ2-7
d_call: .
clone_size: .
v_call: TRBV28

cdr3_aa: CAYQGLMNTEAFF
cdr3_nt: TGTGCCTACCAGGGGCTAATGAACACTGAAGCTTTCTTT
j_call: TRBJ1-1
d_call: .
clone_size: .
v_call: TRBV30

cdr3_aa: CAISDDRDYGYTF
cdr3_nt: TGTGCCATCAGTGATGACAGAGACTATGGCTACACCTTC
j_call: TRBJ1-2
d_call: .
clone_size: .
v_call: TRBV10-3

cdr3_aa: CASSGGQMVANVLTF
cdr3_nt: TGTGCCAGCAGTGGGGGACAGATGGTCGCCAACGTCCTGACTTTC
j_call: TRBJ2-6
d_call: TRBD1
clone_size: .
v_call: TRBV28

cdr3_aa: CASRGGKSGTDTQYF
cdr3_nt: TGTGCCAGCAGGGGCGGGAAGTCTGGCACAGATACGCAGTATTTT
j_call: TRBJ2-3
d_call: .
clone_size: .
v_call: TRBV27

cdr3_aa: CASSRGLAGRGPDTQYF
cdr3_nt: TGTGCCAGCAGCCGGGGACTAGCGGGAAGGGGCCCAGATACGCAGTATTTT
j_call: TRBJ2-3
d_call: TRBD2
clone_size: .
v_call: TRBV7-2

cdr3_aa: CASGLSHYNSPLHF
cdr3_nt: TGTGCTAGTGGCCTGAGCCACTATAATTCACCCCTCCACTTT
j_call: TRBJ1-6
d_call: .
clone_size: .
v_call: TRBV12-5

cdr3_aa: CASSLWGNTEAFF
cdr3_nt: TGTGCCAGCAGTTTATGGGGGAACACTGAAGCTTTCTTT
j_call: TRBJ1-1
d_call: .
clone_size: .
v_call: TRBV2

cdr3_aa: CASSQDGAGGYEQYF
cdr3_nt: TGCGCCAGCAGCCAAGATGGCGCGGGAGGCTACGAGCAGTACTTC
j_call: TRBJ2-7
d_call: TRBD2
clone_size: .
v_call: TRBV4-1